The sequence of this TCR beta chain was determined in a study of follicular helper T cells after annual influenza vaccination. About the study: For some subjects, blood spans the 2013-2014, 2014-2015 and 2015-2016 annual vaccinations.

Method: immunoSEQ multiplex PCR; TCRdb's copy keeps in-frame clones and lacks some. The profile shows just under 9,000 clones, around four fifths of them singletons. Time point reported: 2014-2015 season, pre-vaccination. Each time point used about 35 to 100 mL of blood. This clone is deemed large. The antigen is not known. Whole-study findings and limits: Each annual vaccination recalled recurring oligoclonal ICOS+CD38+ cTfh clonotypes.

The CDR3 contains 13 residues. From germline, CDR1 is SGHNT and CDR2 YYREEE (reference sequence). Trimming shortened V by 3 bases and J by 1 base, and 7 bases separated the two germline ends. The sequenced sample was CXCR5+ CD38- circulating T follicular helper cells from blood, obtained on the day of influenza vaccination. As for subset: circulating Tfh, non-naive CD4+CXCR5+PD-1+ (ICOS+CD38+ or ICOS-CD38-). The J gene is TRBJ2-5, the V gene TRBV5-4; D is undetermined. This clonotype originated in an adult who received the influenza vaccine. The CDR3 DNA sequence: TGTGCCAGCAGCTCTGGTCCCCAAGAGACCCAGTACTTC. Translated: CASSSGPQETQYF.